This entry features one T cell receptor beta chain sequence. This specimen belongs to a study of blood T cell repertoires in COVID-19. Looking at the study overall: PBMCs, B-cell-depleted T cells, or T cells provided the cDNA or gDNA that made up the material.

V lost 5 bases and J 3 bases, leaving 16 bases between the germline ends. Per the germline V gene, CDR1 is SGDLS and CDR2 is YYNGEE. CDR3 length: 15 amino acids. Clones were sequenced by immunoSEQ multiplex PCR, and TCRdb holds only the in-frame ones, with some missing. This repertoire shows about 190,000 clones, around four fifths found once; its top ten account for roughly 17%. In terms of age and location, participants ranged from about 18 to 100 years and lived in fewer than 30 US areas. In assigning cohorts, the study relied on participant-reported clinical history. Two negative PCRs, clearance, or symptom resolution had been documented for recovered Cohort 3 donors.

Sequenced input: PBMCs or T cells enriched from blood (not recorded which). The chain recombines TRBV9 with TRBJ2-3; D possibly corresponds to TRBD2 (6 bases). The TCR was taken from a woman aged 45-65 years who had recovered from COVID-19. The CDR3 is CASSLPGEATDTQYF. DNA of the CDR3: TGTGCCAGCAGTCTTCCGGGAGAGGCGACAGATACGCAGTATTTT.